The rows below give T cell receptor beta chains drawn from one sample of a study of spatial heterogeneity in lung cancer. TCRdb reprocessed the 5' RACE reads via MiXCR and lists one record per CDR3 protein. The table shows some 22,000 distinct CDR3 sequences, with approximately 5% occurring only once. The sequences come from PBMCs, collected at surgery. Receptor source: a male donor with early-stage non-small cell lung cancer. The CDR3 runs from the conserved cysteine through the conserved F or W. Each record gives: D gene, V gene, J gene, clone size, CDR3 protein, CDR3 DNA. D genes are given only for firm matches. The size entry gives once, few, many or a size class.

d_call: TRBD2; v_call: TRBV10-2; j_call: TRBJ2-7; clone_size: many; cdr3_aa: CASSESTGTSFDEQYF; cdr3_nt: TGCGCCAGCAGTGAGTCGACCGGGACTAGCTTTGACGAGCAGTACTTC
d_call: -; v_call: TRBV7-2; j_call: TRBJ1-1; clone_size: many; cdr3_aa: CASSLVDAAFF; cdr3_nt: TGTGCCAGCAGCTTAGTTGACGCGGCTTTCTTT
d_call: TRBD1; v_call: TRBV6-5; j_call: TRBJ2-7; clone_size: many; cdr3_aa: CASSYGTVGGSYEQYF; cdr3_nt: TGTGCCAGCAGTTACGGGACAGTTGGGGGTTCCTACGAGCAGTACTTC
d_call: -; v_call: TRBV6-5; j_call: TRBJ1-3; clone_size: many; cdr3_aa: CASSYVMGGRNTIYF; cdr3_nt: TGTGCCAGCAGTTACGTTATGGGCGGTAGAAACACCATATATTTT
d_call: TRBD2; v_call: TRBV6-5; j_call: TRBJ2-3; clone_size: many; cdr3_aa: CASSLAGGPTDTQYF; cdr3_nt: TGTGCCAGCAGCTTAGCGGGGGGCCCCACAGATACGCAGTATTTT
d_call: -; v_call: TRBV11-1; j_call: TRBJ2-5; clone_size: many; cdr3_aa: CASSREIDETQYF; cdr3_nt: TGTGCCAGCAGCCGGGAGATCGACGAGACCCAGTACTTC
d_call: TRBD2; v_call: TRBV28; j_call: TRBJ2-4; clone_size: many; cdr3_aa: CVSMAGGEGNIQYF; cdr3_nt: TGTGTCAGCATGGCGGGAGGCGAGGGTAACATTCAGTACTTC
d_call: -; v_call: TRBV12-5; j_call: TRBJ2-1; clone_size: medium-sized; cdr3_aa: CASGLYARPDEQFF; cdr3_nt: TGTGCTAGTGGTTTGTATGCGAGACCTGATGAGCAGTTCTTC
d_call: TRBD1; v_call: TRBV20-1; j_call: TRBJ1-2; clone_size: many; cdr3_aa: CSATKTGLKRLGGYTF; cdr3_nt: TGCAGTGCTACCAAGACAGGGTTAAAGAGATTAGGGGGCTACACCTTC
d_call: TRBD2; v_call: TRBV11-1; j_call: TRBJ2-1; clone_size: medium-sized; cdr3_aa: CASSSRTGGDNEQFF; cdr3_nt: TGTGCCAGCAGCTCCCGGACGGGAGGGGACAATGAGCAGTTCTTC